The clone carrying this T cell receptor (beta chain) occurred a few times. The antigen remains undetermined. Constant-region reverse primers amplified full-length variable regions, followed by semi-nested Nested Universal Primer A PCR. TCRdb used MiXCR to reprocess the 5' RACE reads, holding one entry per CDR3 protein. The profile covers 8,500 to 14,000 distinct CDR3 sequences, with more than 40% appearing a single time and about an eighth taken by the ten largest. General study points: In terms of TCR gene usage, tumor memory CD4+ T cells clustered together with blood and lymph node memory CD4+ cells, as well as with lymph node naive CD4+ cells. Tumor Treg TCRs overlapped most with tumor naive CD4+ cells.

V lost 6 bases and J lost 0; bases outside the gene matches: 8. Germline assignment: CDR1 SGHTA and CDR2 FQGNSA. CDR3 size: 15 residues. Sequencing input: tumor-infiltrating naive CD4+ T cells sorted from the breast tumor. Subset meaning: naive CD4+ T cells, CD4+CD45RA+CD25-. The TCR sequence derives from a female donor with breast cancer. The chain employs TRBV7-2 and TRBJ2-7; 7 nucleotides line up with TRBD1. The CDR3: CASSFGPGGSYEQYF. The CDR3 region has the DNA TGTGCCAGCAGTTTTGGGCCAGGGGGCTCCTACGAGCAGTACTTC.